This paragraph reports one TCR beta chain. Its antigen target is currently unknown. No base-level quality is on record; no much larger clone is a single base apart. This specimen comes from a study of shared clonotypes between healthy human individuals (TCRdb year 2020). Broadly, across the study: A few men and two women, aged 18 to 49 years, made up the cohort. Per donor, three plates each were used for CD4 naive and CD4 memory, two for CD8 naive, and one for CD8 memory. Between about 0.8 and 9.5 billion PBMCs per donor were obtained by leukapheresis. Libraries were prepared and TCR repertoires were sequenced by different laboratories using diverse techniques, in order to increase sequencing depth and limit assay-specific biases. To estimate repertoire size and how much clonotypes are shared between individuals, the study performed deep sequencing of blood TCR repertoires from a handful of healthy adults. General study outcomes and caveats: The small number of donors limited the genetic and exposure-history diversity represented. Pairwise subsampling indicated that sequencing depth was expected to affect the degree of clonotype sharing among donors. Sampling was limited to blood, and TCR repertoires in tissue likely differ from TCR repertoires in blood. Clonotypes shared by all four sorted-subset donors showed higher generation probabilities than non-shared clonotypes. Across a few donors, around 5% of naive CD4, roughly 3.3% of naive CD8, around 2.5% of memory CD4, and approximately 0.4% of memory CD8 clonotypes were shared. Estimated clonotype richness was generally larger for naive than for memory subsets. Rarefaction of sorted-subset datasets indicated incomplete sequencing despite the large sequencing depth.

CD8 naive samples consisted of CD45RO-negative cells that were positively selected for CCR7, yielding a CD45RA+CCR7+ population without TemRA cells. Donors were healthy HIV-negative adults with no recently reported acute infections or vaccinations. All donors were Caucasian adults living in Nashville, Tennessee, USA. After blood collection by leukapheresis, PBMCs were isolated using Ficoll-Histopaque density gradient centrifugation and then cryopreserved in the vapor phase of liquid nitrogen. Purity and quantity of every magnetically sorted T cell population were checked by analytical flow cytometry. Genomic DNA was isolated from every sorted fraction and measured by UV absorbance on a Nanodrop 2000c. TCR CDR3 regions were amplified from genomic DNA by multiplex PCR using the deep immunoSEQ assay. Genomic DNA extracted from each cell subset was distributed evenly over all wells of several immunoSEQ 96-well plates, and each plate served as one replicate. For sorted subsets, roughly 200 ng of genomic DNA, equivalent to 30,000 or so T cell genomes, went into each replicate PCR. Purified libraries were quantified with a Qubit 3.0 fluorometer, sized on a Bioanalyzer 2100, and re-quantified with the KAPA Library Quantification kit. Every immunoSEQ 96-well plate was sequenced on a dedicated single-read 150-cycle Illumina NextSeq 550 flow cell. The paper's processing steps were these. The immunoSEQ output contained only junctional sequences without quality scores, so filtering could not match that applied to full-length reads. Sequences were annotated with PyIR, a Python wrapper for IgBLAST v1.9, and V/J genes and CDR3 were assigned using IMGT germline references. Reads with weak V/J assignments (E-value above 1e-6), missing CDR3, stop codons, out-of-frame junctions, or ambiguous translated residues were removed. A V3J clonotype was defined by an identical inferred V gene, J gene, and CDR3 amino acid sequence. Percentage overlap between repertoires was computed as shared unique clonotypes divided by the size of the smaller repertoire. Repertoire richness was assessed with RTK rarefaction, the Chao1 estimator, and Recon v2.1 estimates of unobserved clonotypes. Generation probabilities were computed with OLGA for all TCRbeta clonotypes obtained by the gDNA method from four donors. In TCRdb, the immuneACCESS table is reduced to in-frame sequences with V and J assigned. These tables do not hold every clone; where another copy was compared, an unresolved V gene accounts for under half, and the others remain unexplained. D and trimming were read from the DNA, whereas the V and J calls and clone size are those reported in that table. The sample records approximately 810,000 clones, around 92% of which are singletons. The leading ten clones occupy around 24% of the sample.

Trimming removed 10 bases from V and 5 bases from J, leaving 12 bases between the germline ends. The CDR3 numbers 11 residues from cysteine through phenylalanine. Here the CDR3 DNA is all that survives: 33 bases in frame from base 1. The CDR1 and CDR2 encoded by the germline V gene are ENHRY and SYGVKD. The chain joins TRBV10-3 to TRBJ2-7; TRBD2 is perhaps the D gene, given 5 matching bases. The clonotype originates from a man aged 30-40 years in good health. The sequencing sample was made of naive CD8+ T cells sorted from blood. The cell subset or site label of this sample denotes: CD45RA+CCR7+. The sequence in DNA is TGTGCCACCTTAGCGAGGGACGAGCAGTACTTC. Protein translation: CATLARDEQYF.